Listed below are T cell receptor beta chains from one sample, sequenced in a study of T cell responses to AZD1222 COVID-19 vaccine. Clones were sequenced by immunoSEQ multiplex PCR, and TCRdb holds only the in-frame ones, with some missing. The sample records 90,000 to 150,000 clones, roughly 90% being singletons. The source was peripheral blood, collected on day 0 of AZD1222 vaccination. The receptors stem from an adult in good health. Both conserved end residues are part of each CDR3. D genes are given only for firm matches.

j_call d_call v_call cdr3_aa
TRBJ2-3 NA TRBV5-1 CASHRQPADTQYF
TRBJ2-1 NA TRBV19 CASRHRRSWDEQFF
TRBJ1-2 NA TRBV27 CASSKLGSGGYTF
TRBJ2-1 NA TRBV15 CATSRGTYNEQFF
TRBJ2-1 NA TRBV30 CAWNGLFEQFF
TRBJ2-3 TRBD2 TRBV2 CASRKLAAYTDTQYF
TRBJ1-2 NA TRBV6-2/TRBV6-3 CASSLMQGSHGGYTF
TRBJ1-6 TRBD1 TRBV2 CASRSGGSSNSPLHF
TRBJ2-1 NA TRBV27 CASSSPAVYNEQFF
TRBJ1-6 NA TRBV28 CASSLQSPLHF
TRBJ1-6 NA TRBV2 CASSEDGTRDNSPLHF
TRBJ2-5 TRBD2 TRBV5-1 CASSLAAGGPRETQYF
TRBJ2-1 TRBD1 TRBV11-3 CASTLQGMEYNEQFF
TRBJ2-2 TRBD2 TRBV4-2 CASSQGSVAGDTGELFF
TRBJ2-2 TRBD1 TRBV11-2 CASSKRTGGNTGELFF
TRBJ2-7 NA TRBV27 CASRLTGAWGEQYF
TRBJ1-2 NA TRBV12-3/TRBV12-4 CASSLGESYGYTF
TRBJ1-5 NA TRBV30 CAWSVAGGASNQPQHF
TRBJ2-7 NA TRBV5-1 CASSWGVSFSYEQYF
TRBJ1-5 TRBD1 TRBV30 CAWSPGQGHQPQHF
TRBJ2-7 NA TRBV30 CAWSRGHYEQYF
TRBJ1-4 NA TRBV19 CASSIDREKLFF
TRBJ1-4 NA TRBV18 CASSPGEKLFF
TRBJ2-2 NA TRBV19 CASSHWVQGINTGELFF
TRBJ1-6 TRBD1 TRBV7-2 CASSRDSINSPLHF
TRBJ2-6 NA TRBV21-1 CASSHPRTEPVSGANVLTF
TRBJ2-1 TRBD2 TRBV11-2 CASSFERGGHNEQFF
TRBJ1-3 NA TRBV30 CAWSVSHGRNTIYF
TRBJ2-1 NA TRBV11-2 CASSLDRDQRQFF
TRBJ1-1 NA TRBV27 CASSPPRAIMGTEAFF
TRBJ1-2 NA TRBV28 CASSLRTGKLYGYTF
TRBJ2-2 NA TRBV5-6 CASSLGGGPSGTGELFF
TRBJ2-7 NA TRBV12-3/TRBV12-4 CASSSPAYEQYF
TRBJ1-4 NA TRBV15 CATTSERRSNEKLFF
TRBJ2-1 TRBD2 TRBV24-1 CATSDPASGSPYEQFF
TRBJ2-5 NA TRBV6-1 CASSEAVRGRYAEQETQYF
TRBJ2-1 TRBD1 TRBV4-1 CASSQAPQGLGTYNEQFF
TRBJ2-3 TRBD2 TRBV11-2 CASSSLGLAVVGDTQYF
TRBJ2-1 NA TRBV24-1 CATSDHPMSSYNEQFF
TRBJ2-7 TRBD1 TRBV7-2 CASSLPLTGMIHEQYF
TRBJ1-5 TRBD1 TRBV19 CASSISGQGSNQPQHF
TRBJ2-1 TRBD2 TRBV7-2 CASSEGLAGVVFNEQFF